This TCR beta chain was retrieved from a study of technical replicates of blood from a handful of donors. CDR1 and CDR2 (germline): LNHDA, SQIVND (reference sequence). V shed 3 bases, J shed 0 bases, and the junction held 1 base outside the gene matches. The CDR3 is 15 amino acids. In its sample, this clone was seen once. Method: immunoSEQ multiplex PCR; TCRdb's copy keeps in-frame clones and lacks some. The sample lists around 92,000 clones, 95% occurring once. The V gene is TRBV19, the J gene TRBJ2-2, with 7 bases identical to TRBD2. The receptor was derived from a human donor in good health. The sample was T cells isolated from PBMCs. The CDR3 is CASSMRGSNTGELFF. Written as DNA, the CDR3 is TGTGCCAGTAGTATGCGGGGGTCGAACACCGGGGAGCTGTTTTTT.